This is a list of T cell receptor beta chains from one sample in a study of tumor-infiltrating lymphocytes in localized non-small cell lung cancer. Assay: immunoSEQ multiplex PCR; the TCRdb copy retains only in-frame clones and omits some. Here the sample spans around 12,000 clones, 82% being singletons. The sequenced sample was uninvolved lung tissue not adjacent to the tumor. The source of these receptors is a human donor with non-small cell lung cancer. Each CDR3 is given with its conserved first and last residue. D genes are given only for firm matches. Clone size appears in some rows only: once, few, many, or a class for an expanded clone.

clone_size: .
j_call: TRBJ2-7
v_call: TRBV19
d_call: TRBD2
cdr3_aa: CATTGGSSYEQYF
cdr3_nt: TGTGCCACCACCGGGGGGAGCTCCTACGAGCAGTACTTC

clone_size: medium-sized
j_call: TRBJ1-1
v_call: TRBV7-2
d_call: .
cdr3_aa: CASSSDPSGTEAFF
cdr3_nt: TGTGCCAGCAGTTCAGACCCCTCGGGCACTGAAGCTTTCTTT

clone_size: .
j_call: TRBJ1-5
v_call: TRBV6-1
d_call: .
cdr3_aa: CASSAYSNQPQHF
cdr3_nt: TGTGCCAGCAGTGCCTATAGCAATCAGCCCCAGCATTTT

clone_size: few
j_call: TRBJ1-1
v_call: TRBV6-5
d_call: TRBD1
cdr3_aa: CASSYTRGQANTEAFF
cdr3_nt: TGTGCCAGCAGTTATACGAGGGGGCAGGCGAACACTGAAGCTTTCTTT

clone_size: .
j_call: TRBJ2-1
v_call: TRBV4-3
d_call: .
cdr3_aa: CASSLSRGSSTYNEQFF
cdr3_nt: TGCGCCAGCAGCCTCAGTCGGGGGAGCAGTACCTACAATGAGCAGTTCTTC

clone_size: .
j_call: TRBJ2-3
v_call: TRBV11-3
d_call: .
cdr3_aa: CASSFVAGDTQYF
cdr3_nt: TGTGCCAGCAGCTTCGTCGCTGGGGATACGCAGTATTTT

clone_size: once
j_call: TRBJ2-7
v_call: TRBV6-6
d_call: .
cdr3_aa: CASSTPTYEQYF
cdr3_nt: TGTGCCAGCAGTACTCCTACCTACGAGCAGTACTTC

clone_size: .
j_call: TRBJ2-3
v_call: TRBV7-2
d_call: .
cdr3_aa: CASSLAEGAGINTQYF
cdr3_nt: TGTGCCAGCAGCTTAGCGGAGGGGGCAGGAATTAATACGCAGTATTTT

clone_size: .
j_call: TRBJ2-1
v_call: TRBV10-3
d_call: .
cdr3_aa: CAISRRYPDEQFF
cdr3_nt: TGTGCCATCAGTCGCCGGTACCCGGATGAGCAGTTCTTC

clone_size: .
j_call: TRBJ2-7
v_call: TRBV7-8
d_call: .
cdr3_aa: CASSFRDTTFEPYEQYF
cdr3_nt: TGTGCCAGCAGTTTCCGGGACACCACCTTTGAGCCCTACGAGCAGTACTTC

clone_size: .
j_call: TRBJ2-3
v_call: TRBV6-4
d_call: TRBD1
cdr3_aa: CASQYGQGDTDTQYF
cdr3_nt: TGTGCCAGCCAGTACGGACAGGGGGACACAGATACGCAGTATTTT

clone_size: once
j_call: TRBJ1-1
v_call: TRBV6-5
d_call: TRBD1
cdr3_aa: CASRPDRGEAFF
cdr3_nt: TGTGCCAGCAGGCCCGACAGGGGAGAAGCTTTCTTT

clone_size: .
j_call: TRBJ2-7
v_call: TRBV1
d_call: .
cdr3_aa: CTSSQDPTGLDEQYF
cdr3_nt: TGCACCAGCAGCCAAGATCCAACAGGACTGGACGAGCAGTACTTC

clone_size: .
j_call: TRBJ2-6
v_call: TRBV19
d_call: TRBD1
cdr3_aa: CASGYVGTGSGTGANVLTF
cdr3_nt: TGTGCCAGTGGTTACGTGGGGACAGGGTCAGGGACTGGGGCCAACGTCCTGACTTTC

clone_size: .
j_call: TRBJ2-2
v_call: TRBV7-6
d_call: .
cdr3_aa: CASSSQGSGTGELFF
cdr3_nt: TGTGCCAGCAGCTCCCAAGGGTCGGGGACCGGGGAGCTGTTTTTT

clone_size: once
j_call: TRBJ1-5
v_call: TRBV30
d_call: .
cdr3_aa: CAWSGTAENQPQHF
cdr3_nt: TGTGCCTGGAGTGGGACAGCTGAGAATCAGCCCCAGCATTTT

clone_size: .
j_call: TRBJ2-3
v_call: TRBV11-2
d_call: .
cdr3_aa: CASRSPRQFSNTQYF
cdr3_nt: TGTGCCAGCAGGTCTCCCAGGCAGTTCTCAAATACGCAGTATTTT

clone_size: .
j_call: TRBJ1-1
v_call: TRBV7-2
d_call: .
cdr3_aa: CASKLHPNTEAFF
cdr3_nt: TGTGCCAGCAAGCTCCACCCGAACACTGAAGCTTTCTTT

clone_size: .
j_call: TRBJ2-2
v_call: TRBV2
d_call: .
cdr3_aa: CASTPRTDVTGELFF
cdr3_nt: TGTGCCAGCACCCCAAGGACAGATGTCACCGGGGAGCTGTTTTTT

clone_size: few
j_call: TRBJ2-1
v_call: TRBV5-6
d_call: .
cdr3_aa: CASSLTRNEQFF
cdr3_nt: TGTGCCAGCAGCCTTACACGGAATGAGCAGTTCTTC

clone_size: few
j_call: TRBJ1-1
v_call: TRBV10-3
d_call: .
cdr3_aa: CAVGRDGANTEAFF
cdr3_nt: TGTGCCGTAGGACGGGACGGGGCGAACACTGAAGCTTTCTTT

clone_size: .
j_call: TRBJ1-1
v_call: TRBV5-8
d_call: TRBD1
cdr3_aa: CASSKGTGSNTEAFF
cdr3_nt: TGTGCCAGCAGCAAGGGGACAGGGAGTAACACTGAAGCTTTCTTT